The 16 T cell receptor beta chains below all came from one sample that was sequenced in a study of blood T cell repertoires in COVID-19. Assay used: immunoSEQ multiplex PCR; TCRdb lists only in-frame clones, some missing. Of 300,000 to 400,000 clones listed, 90% are singletons. Sequenced sample: PBMCs or T cells enriched from blood (not recorded which). These receptors were taken from a woman in her 30s who had been exposed to COVID-19.

The chain recombines TRBV5-4 with TRBJ1-6; 7 positions match TRBD1. Germline assignment: CDR1 SGHNT and CDR2 YYREEE (reference sequence). The CDR3 covers 15 residues. V was pared by 4 bases and J by 6 bases, with 7 bases of the junction left unmatched. The CDR3 reads CASSRTTGSNSPLHF. CDR3 bases: TGTGCCAGCAGCCGCACGACAGGGAGTAATTCACCCCTCCACTTT.

On this clone itself: The identical CDR3 is also encoded by other nucleotide sequences in the sample. The gene calls are TRBV14 and TRBJ2-1; TRBD1 matches at 11 bases. The CDR3 sequence is 16 residues long. V was pared by 2 bases and J by 5 bases, with 5 bases of the junction left unmatched. Germline-derived CDR1 and CDR2 are SGHDN and FVKESK. CDR3 loop: CASSQIPGQGDNEQFF. The CDR3 DNA reads TGTGCCAGCAGCCAAATCCCGGGACAGGGGGACAATGAGCAGTTCTTC.

The J gene is TRBJ2-2, the V gene TRBV5-1; D possibly corresponds to TRBD2 (5 bases). The CDR3 extends over 16 amino acids. Looked up from germline, CDR1 is SGHRS and CDR2 is YFSETQ. V lost 0 bases to trimming and J lost 4 bases, with 13 bases between them. For the CDR3, the DNA is TGCGCCAGCAGCTTGGTCCGGGGATGGGGCACCGGGGAGCTGTTTTTT. Translated, it gives CASSLVRGWGTGELFF.

The V call is TRBV12-3 or TRBV12-4, the J call TRBJ2-7; the D gene is possibly TRBD1 (5 bases). The CDR3 extends over 11 amino acids. V was clipped by 5 bases and J by 4 bases, with 6 bases between them. The CDR3 sequence: CASSKGYEQYF. The CDR3 nucleotides read TGTGCCAGCAGTAAGGGGTACGAGCAGTACTTC.

V and J are TRBV28 and TRBJ1-3; D is possibly TRBD1 (6 bases). CDR3 length: 13 residues. Germline V CDR1 and CDR2: MDHEN, SYDVKM. Between the trimmed V and J ends, which lost 6 bases and 4 bases, there was a span of 10 bases. The CDR3 protein is CASSYTGGNTIYF. CDR3 in DNA: TGTGCCAGCAGCTATACAGGGGGAAACACCATATATTTT.

This clone has just one count. This chain connects TRBV30 to TRBJ1-1; 8 bases fit TRBD1. The CDR3 consists of 14 residues. V shed 7 bases, J shed 1 base, and the junction held 8 bases outside the gene matches. Looked up from germline, CDR1 is GTSNPN and CDR2 is SVGIG (reference sequence). The CDR3 here is CASRQGRGNTEAFF. CDR3 nucleotides: TGTGCCTCTCGACAGGGGAGAGGGAACACTGAAGCTTTCTTT.

The V and J genes are TRBV3-1 (or the pseudogene TRBV3-2) and TRBJ2-3, with D hard to call. Germline V gene sequence: CDR1 LGHDT, CDR2 YNNKEL (reference sequence). The CDR3 is made up of 14 amino acids. Trimming cost V 2 bases and J 4 bases, with 10 bases left between them. The CDR3 DNA follows: TGTGCCAGCAGCCAAATGCTGGCCCCAGATACGCAGTATTTT. Translation: CASSQMLAPDTQYF.

The V and J genes are TRBV6-2 or TRBV6-3 and TRBJ2-1; 8 bases are a match to TRBD1. V dropped 5 bases and J dropped 14; count of bases not matched to a gene: 14. The CDR3 is 14 residues long. From germline, CDR1 is MNHEY and CDR2 SVGEGT. The CDR3, as DNA: TGTGCCAGCAGTATTGGACAGGGAACGTACTCGGAGTTCTTC. It yields the protein CASSIGQGTYSEFF.

This rearrangement joins TRBV7-2 to TRBJ2-5; 9 bases fit TRBD2. V shed 4 bases and J 2 bases; nucleotides not matched to a gene: 17. The CDR3 contains 19 residues. Germline V gives CDR1 SGHTA, CDR2 FQGNSA. The CDR3 sequence: CASSSGGWVAGAPQETQYF. The CDR3 coding sequence is TGTGCCAGCAGCTCCGGCGGTTGGGTAGCGGGGGCCCCGCAAGAGACCCAGTACTTC.

The chain employs TRBV27 and TRBJ1-2; D is perhaps TRBD1 (5 bases). Trimming removed 4 bases from V and 4 bases from J, with 13 bases in between. The CDR3 runs to 14 residues. In germline, CDR1 is MNHEY, CDR2 SMNVEV (reference sequence). CDR3 sequence (DNA): TGTGCCAGCAGTTCCCAGGGCGGCTTCTATGGCTACACCTTC. Translation gives CASSSQGGFYGYTF.

V gene TRBV7-9 combines with J gene TRBJ1-1; tentative D call: TRBD1 (5 bases). CDR3 length: 13 residues. Germline CDR1 is SEHNR and CDR2 is FQNEAQ (reference sequence). Trimming took off 1 base at V and 11 bases at J, with 14 bases between the two ends. The DNA for the CDR3 is TGTGCCAGCAGCTTAGAGGGCGACAGCCCCGCTTTCTTT. It specifies CASSLEGDSPAFF.

V gene TRBV10-3 combines with J gene TRBJ1-6, with TRBD1 matching over 7 bases. The CDR3 consists of 15 residues. After removal of 6 bases from V and 8 bases from J, the junction contained 10 bases not matched to a gene. Germline V gives CDR1 ENHRY, CDR2 SYGVKD. CDR3 loop: CAIRVQGRSDSPLHF. In nucleotides, the CDR3 is TGTGCCATCAGAGTACAGGGGAGGTCGGATTCACCCCTCCACTTT.

This sequence joins TRBV6-5 and TRBJ1-6; D is uncertain. The CDR3 sequence is 15 residues long. Germline V lookup: CDR1 MNHEY, CDR2 SVGAGI. V was clipped by 2 bases and J by 7 bases, with 12 bases between them. DNA of the CDR3: TGTGCCAGCAGTTACGCCGGGGTCCTAAATTCACCCCTCCACTTT. Its protein product is CASSYAGVLNSPLHF.

This chain joins TRBV2 and TRBJ2-5, with 15 bases aligning to TRBD2. V lost 6 bases, J lost 5 bases, and 19 bases stayed unmatched. Germline values: CDR1 SNHLY, CDR2 FYNNEI. The CDR3 is made up of 20 amino acids. CDR3 sequence (DNA): TGTGCCAGCAGAGGTCCGGGACTAGCGGGGGGAGTCGGATTTTGGGAGACCCAGTACTTC. Protein: CASRGPGLAGGVGFWETQYF.

The V gene is TRBV7-9, the J gene TRBJ1-3; 8 positions match TRBD1. Germline values: CDR1 SEHNR, CDR2 FQNEAQ (reference sequence). With V trimmed by 5 bases and J by 2 bases, 8 bases remained unmatched. The CDR3 loop spans 16 amino acids. CDR3 sequence (DNA): TGTGCCAGCAGCCCCAAGGGACAGGTAACTGGAAACACCATATATTTT. Its translation: CASSPKGQVTGNTIYF. Full variable domain (outside the CDR3, taken from reference TRBV7-9 and TRBJ1-3): DTGVSQNPRHKITKRGQNVTFRCDPISEHNRLYWYRQTLGQGPEFLTYFQNEAQLEKSRLLSDRFSAERPKGSFSTLEIQRTEQGDSAMYLCASSPKGQVTGNTIYFGEGSWLTVV.

This clone has only one observation. The chain has TRBV13 and TRBJ1-5, with D tentatively TRBD1 (6 bases). V lost 5 bases to trimming and J lost 1 base, with 12 bases between them. This CDR3 spans 15 amino acids. The germline gives CDR1 PRHDT, CDR2 FYEKMQ (reference sequence). The CDR3: CASSVGGASNQPQHF. The CDR3 region has the DNA TGTGCCAGCAGCGTGGGGGGGGCCAGCAATCAGCCCCAGCATTTT.